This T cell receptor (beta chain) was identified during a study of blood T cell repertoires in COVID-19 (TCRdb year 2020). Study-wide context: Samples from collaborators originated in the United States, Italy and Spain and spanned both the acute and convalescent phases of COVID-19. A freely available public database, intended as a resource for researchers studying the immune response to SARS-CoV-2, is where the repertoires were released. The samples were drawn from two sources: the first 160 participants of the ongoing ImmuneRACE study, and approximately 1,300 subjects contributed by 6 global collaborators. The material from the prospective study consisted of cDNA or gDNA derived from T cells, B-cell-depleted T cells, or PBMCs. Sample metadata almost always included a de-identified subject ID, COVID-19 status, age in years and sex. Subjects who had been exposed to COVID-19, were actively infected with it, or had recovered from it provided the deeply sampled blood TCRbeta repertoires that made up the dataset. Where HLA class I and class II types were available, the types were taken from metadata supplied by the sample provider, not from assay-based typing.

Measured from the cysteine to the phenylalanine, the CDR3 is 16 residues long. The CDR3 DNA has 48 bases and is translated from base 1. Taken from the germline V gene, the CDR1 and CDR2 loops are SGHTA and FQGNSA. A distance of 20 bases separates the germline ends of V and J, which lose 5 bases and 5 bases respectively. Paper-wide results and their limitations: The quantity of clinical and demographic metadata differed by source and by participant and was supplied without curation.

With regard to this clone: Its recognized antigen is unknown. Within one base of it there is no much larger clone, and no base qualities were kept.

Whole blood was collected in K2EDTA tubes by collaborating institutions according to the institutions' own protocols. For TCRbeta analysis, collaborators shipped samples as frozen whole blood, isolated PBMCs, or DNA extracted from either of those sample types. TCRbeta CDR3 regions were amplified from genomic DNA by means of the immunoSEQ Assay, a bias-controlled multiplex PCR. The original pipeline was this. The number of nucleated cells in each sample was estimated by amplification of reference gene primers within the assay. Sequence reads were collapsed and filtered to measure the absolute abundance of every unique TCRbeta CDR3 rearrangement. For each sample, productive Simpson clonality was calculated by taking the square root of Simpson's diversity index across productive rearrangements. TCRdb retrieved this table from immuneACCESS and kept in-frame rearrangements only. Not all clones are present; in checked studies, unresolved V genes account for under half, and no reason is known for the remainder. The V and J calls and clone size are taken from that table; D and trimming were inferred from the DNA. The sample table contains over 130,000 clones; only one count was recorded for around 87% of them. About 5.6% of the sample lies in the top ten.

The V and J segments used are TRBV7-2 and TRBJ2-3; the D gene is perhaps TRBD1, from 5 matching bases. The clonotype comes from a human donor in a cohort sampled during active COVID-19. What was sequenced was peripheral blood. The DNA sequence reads TGTGCCAGCAGCCTTATCAGGGTTCTTGGTGGAGATACGCAGTATTTT. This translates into CASSLIRVLGGDTQYF.